A selection of T cell receptor beta chains follows, all from one sample in a study of T cell responses to AZD1222 COVID-19 vaccine. Profiled with immunoSEQ multiplex PCR; TCRdb holds only in-frame clones, not every one. The profile shows 95,000 to 150,000 clones, 80% to 90% of them singletons. This sample comprised peripheral blood, obtained on day 0 of AZD1222 vaccination. The receptors come from an adult in good health. The CDR3 runs from the conserved cysteine through the conserved F or W. Each record gives: D gene, V gene, clone size, J gene, CDR3 DNA, CDR3 protein. The D gene is left open where the match is weak. Expanded clones are given a class, and other clones once, few, many or no size at all.

D: .
V: TRBV5-6
size: .
J: TRBJ1-2
DNA: TGTGCCAGCAGCTCCGGAACAGGAGGGGTGCCCACCTTC
CDR3: CASSSGTGGVPTF

D: TRBD2
V: TRBV25-1
size: .
J: TRBJ2-1
DNA: TGTGCCAGCAGCTTAACTCTAGCGGGAGGGCCAAGAGTCGAGCAGTTCTTC
CDR3: CASSLTLAGGPRVEQFF

D: .
V: TRBV6-2/TRBV6-3
size: once
J: TRBJ1-6
DNA: TGTGCCAGCAGTTACGTCCAGAATAATTCACCCCTCCACTTT
CDR3: CASSYVQNNSPLHF

D: TRBD1
V: TRBV4-2
size: .
J: TRBJ1-6
DNA: TGTGCCAGCAGCCACGGGGACAGGAATTCACCCCTCCACTTT
CDR3: CASSHGDRNSPLHF

D: TRBD1
V: TRBV10-3
size: .
J: TRBJ2-7
DNA: TGTGCCATCCAGGGACAGGGTGGACGAGAGGCCTACGAGCAGTACTTC
CDR3: CAIQGQGGREAYEQYF

D: TRBD1
V: TRBV28
size: .
J: TRBJ1-2
DNA: TGTGCCAGCAGTTGGACAGGGGGCGCCTATGGCTACACCTTC
CDR3: CASSWTGGAYGYTF

D: TRBD1
V: TRBV23-1
size: .
J: TRBJ1-5
DNA: TGCGCCAGCAGTGCCGGGACAGGGACACGCAATCAGCCCCAGCATTTT
CDR3: CASSAGTGTRNQPQHF

D: .
V: TRBV6-1
size: .
J: TRBJ1-2
DNA: TGTGCCAGCAGTGCTGCATGGACAGAGGGCGACTATGGCTACACCTTC
CDR3: CASSAAWTEGDYGYTF

D: TRBD1
V: TRBV10-3
size: .
J: TRBJ1-3
DNA: TGTGCCATCAGTGAGTCGCAGGGGGCTGACACCATATATTTT
CDR3: CAISESQGADTIYF

D: TRBD1
V: TRBV4-1
size: .
J: TRBJ1-4
DNA: TGCGCCAGCAGCCAATTCTCAAATCGACAGGGACTGTTTTTT
CDR3: CASSQFSNRQGLFF

D: TRBD1
V: TRBV11-2
size: .
J: TRBJ2-7
DNA: TGTGCCAGCAGCCCATACTCGGGACAGGGGGCCTACGAGCAGTACTTC
CDR3: CASSPYSGQGAYEQYF